Described below is a single TCR beta chain sequence and its context. This record belongs to a study of blood T cell repertoires in COVID-19. Clones were read by immunoSEQ multiplex PCR, and TCRdb kept only the in-frame ones, dropping some. The sample shows just over 650,000 clones, about 87% of them seen only once. Trimming took off 10 bases at V and 7 bases at J, with 23 bases between the two ends. The CDR3 length is 14 residues. Looked up from germline, CDR1 is MNHEY and CDR2 is SVGAGI. The chain joins TRBV6-5 to TRBJ2-7; tentatively, D is TRBD2 (5 bases). This sequence originates from a woman between 18 and 30 years old with acute or convalescent COVID-19. Material: peripheral blood. Written as DNA, the CDR3 is TGTGCCACCTTCCGGGATAAGAATTTTGGGGAGCAGTACTTC. It specifies CATFRDKNFGEQYF.